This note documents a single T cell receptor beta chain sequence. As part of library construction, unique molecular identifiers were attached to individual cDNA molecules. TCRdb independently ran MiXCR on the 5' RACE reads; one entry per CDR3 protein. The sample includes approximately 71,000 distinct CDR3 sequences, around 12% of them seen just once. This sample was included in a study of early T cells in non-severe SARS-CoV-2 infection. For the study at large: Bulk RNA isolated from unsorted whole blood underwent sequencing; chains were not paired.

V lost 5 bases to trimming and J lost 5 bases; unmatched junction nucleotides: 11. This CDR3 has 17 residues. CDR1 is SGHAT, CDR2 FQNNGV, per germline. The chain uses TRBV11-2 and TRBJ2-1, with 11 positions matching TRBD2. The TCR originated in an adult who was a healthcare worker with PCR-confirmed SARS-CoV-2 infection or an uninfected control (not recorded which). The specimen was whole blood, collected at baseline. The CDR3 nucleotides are TGTGCCAGCAGCGACGGGGGGACTAGCGGAAGAAACAATGAGCAGTTCTTC. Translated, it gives CASSDGGTSGRNNEQFF.